Below, one TCR beta chain is given with its context. The data derive from a study of cytomegalovirus exposure and HLA in healthy donors. PCR primers comprised 60 Vbeta and 13 Jbeta primers. The assay was immunoSEQ multiplex PCR, and TCRdb's table has in-frame clones only and misses some. The table lists about 160,000 clones, around 81% of them singletons. Trimming removed 5 bases from V and 0 bases from J, with 10 bases in between. The CDR3 covers 15 residues. Germline CDR1 reads SEHNR; CDR2 reads FQNEAQ (reference sequence). The J gene is TRBJ1-4, the V gene TRBV7-9; the D is unclear. The sequencing input was PBMCs. The sequence was collected from a woman aged 50 to 60 in good health and CMV-seronegative. CDR3 sequence reads: CASSREGATNEKLFF. CDR3 nucleotide sequence: TGTGCCAGCAGCAGGGAGGGCGCAACTAATGAAAAACTGTTTTTT. The complete variable domain, with remaining parts taken from reference TRBV7-9 and TRBJ1-4, reads DTGVSQNPRHKITKRGQNVTFRCDPISEHNRLYWYRQTLGQGPEFLTYFQNEAQLEKSRLLSDRFSAERPKGSFSTLEIQRTEQGDSAMYLCASSREGATNEKLFFGSGTQLSVL.